The rows below give T cell receptor beta chains drawn from one sample of a study of T cells in Graves' hyperthyroidism and ophthalmopathy. TCRdb ran MiXCR on the multiplex PCR reads and lists one entry per CDR3 protein. The table has some 600,000 distinct CDR3 sequences, about 15% seen once. Sequencing input: blood. These receptor sequences come from a young woman with Graves' hyperthyroidism that later progressed to Graves' ophthalmopathy. The conserved cysteine and the conserved F or W are not part of the CDR3 here. A D gene is named only where the DNA matches it firmly. Clone sizes are given selectively: once, few, many, or a class where the clone is expanded.

TRBV6-1	-	-	TRBJ2-7	ASRPGDGEQY
TRBV19	-	many	TRBJ1-5	ASSMGTISNQPQH
TRBV20-1	TRBD1	few	TRBJ2-2	SATGQMNTGELF
TRBV12-5	-	-	TRBJ2-1	ASGLPGGTRSYNEQF
TRBV7-9	TRBD2	few	TRBJ2-3	ASSSPSKAGAADTQY
TRBV4-3	-	-	TRBJ2-7	ASSLSTESYEQY
TRBV12-3/TRBV12-4	TRBD1	-	TRBJ2-2	ASTLGQGSNTGELF
TRBV5-6	-	many	TRBJ1-5	ASSLLSGVSNQPQH
TRBV2	TRBD2	-	TRBJ2-3	AGDSGTYTDTQY
TRBV19	-	many	TRBJ1-2	ASSIRNGDGYT
TRBV2	TRBD2	many	TRBJ2-7	ASVGLAGAYEQY
TRBV6-2/TRBV6-3	-	many	TRBJ2-5	ASRIAEYQETQY
TRBV28	-	few	TRBJ2-3	ASERAARPDTQY
TRBV4-1	TRBD1	-	TRBJ1-5	ASSQGTGPGTPQH
TRBV6-2/TRBV6-3	TRBD1	many	TRBJ1-2	ASSERDSYGYT
TRBV29-1	-	-	TRBJ2-5	LRGLQETQY
TRBV30	-	many	TRBJ1-2	AYGVRGLWGYT
TRBV4-2	-	many	TRBJ1-4	ASRRDSTNEKLF
TRBV20-1	TRBD2	-	TRBJ2-5	SARKEGLAGETQY
TRBV7-3	-	many	TRBJ2-3	ASSPSGGTDTQY
TRBV7-3	-	many	TRBJ2-3	ASSPAGGTDTQY
TRBV5-5	-	many	TRBJ1-2	ASSLDRAVSNYGYT
TRBV6-1	-	many	TRBJ1-1	ASSENMFQAF
TRBV29-1	-	many	TRBJ1-5	SVAGDSNQPQH
TRBV28	TRBD2	many	TRBJ2-7	ASSLTSGRGHYEQY
TRBV19	-	-	TRBJ1-1	ASSKGPNTEAF
TRBV6-2/TRBV6-3	TRBD1	-	TRBJ1-6	ASSYPTGNRGPYSPLH
TRBV4-1	TRBD2	few	TRBJ2-2	ASSQGVFGSGSHTGELF
TRBV5-6	TRBD1	few	TRBJ2-7	ASSLQGQGRYEQY
TRBV20-1	-	many	TRBJ2-2	SACERYGGELF
TRBV11-2	-	many	TRBJ2-7	ASSYEIGTFTYEQY
TRBV30	-	many	TRBJ1-1	AWSLGMNTEAF
TRBV30	TRBD2	many	TRBJ2-4	AWGGLGWGIQY
TRBV19	-	few	TRBJ2-3	ATSDWGTDTQY
TRBV4-2	-	few	TRBJ1-2	ASSPDRTGGYINYGYT
TRBV20-1	-	many	TRBJ1-2	SAREVGGDGYT
TRBV14	-	few	TRBJ1-4	ASSQDAGGNEKLF
TRBV30	-	many	TRBJ1-2	AWSDDSLYGYT
TRBV13	-	-	TRBJ2-1	ASSLRQHNEQF
TRBV12-5	TRBD1	many	TRBJ2-5	ASGLVLEGQAEETQY
TRBV4-1	TRBD1	-	TRBJ2-7	ASSQDPGGVYEQY
TRBV11-3	-	many	TRBJ2-3	ASSYGGEADTQY
TRBV6-2/TRBV6-3	-	many	TRBJ1-5	ASGENSNQPQH